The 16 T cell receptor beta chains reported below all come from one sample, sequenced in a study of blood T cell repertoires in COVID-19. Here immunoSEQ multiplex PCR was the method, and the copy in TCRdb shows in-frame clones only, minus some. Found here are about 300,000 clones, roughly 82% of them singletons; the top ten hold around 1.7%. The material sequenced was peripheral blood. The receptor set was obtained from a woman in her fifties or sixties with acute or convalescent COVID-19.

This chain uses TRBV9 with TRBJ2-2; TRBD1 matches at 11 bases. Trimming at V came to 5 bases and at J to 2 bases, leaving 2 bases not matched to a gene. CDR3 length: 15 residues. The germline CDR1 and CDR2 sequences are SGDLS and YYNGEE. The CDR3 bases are TGTGCCAGCAGGAGGACAGGGGGCAACACCGGGGAGCTGTTTTTT. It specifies CASRRTGGNTGELFF.

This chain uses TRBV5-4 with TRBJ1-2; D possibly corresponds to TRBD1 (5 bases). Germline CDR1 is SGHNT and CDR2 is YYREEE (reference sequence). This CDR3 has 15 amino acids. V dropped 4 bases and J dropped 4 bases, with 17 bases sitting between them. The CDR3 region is CASSLYDRQSYGYTF. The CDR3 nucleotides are TGTGCCAGCAGCCTTTACGATCGACAGTCCTATGGCTACACCTTC. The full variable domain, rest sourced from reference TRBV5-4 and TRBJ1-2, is ETGVTQSPTHLIKTRGQQVTLRCSSQSGHNTVSWYQQALGQGPQFIFQYYREEENGRGNFPPRFSGLQFPNYSSELNVNALELDDSALYLCASSLYDRQSYGYTFGSGTRLTVV.

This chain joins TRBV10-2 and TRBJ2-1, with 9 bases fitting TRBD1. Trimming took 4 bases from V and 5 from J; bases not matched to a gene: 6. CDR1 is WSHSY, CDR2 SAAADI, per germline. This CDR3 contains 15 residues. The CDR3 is CASSGPGQGHNEQFF. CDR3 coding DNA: TGCGCCAGCAGTGGACCGGGACAGGGCCACAATGAGCAGTTCTTC.

DNA of the CDR3: TGTGCCAGCAGCCCCCTTCAAGCGGGATTGACAGATACGCAGTATTTT. It translates to CASSPLQAGLTDTQYF. This chain uses TRBV7-9 with TRBJ2-3, with 7 bases identical to TRBD2. The CDR3 extends over 16 amino acids. The V segment lost 5 bases and the J segment 3 bases; nucleotides outside the gene matches: 11. Germline assignment: CDR1 SEHNR and CDR2 FQNEAQ (reference sequence). The complete variable domain, with remaining parts taken from reference TRBV7-9 and TRBJ2-3, reads DTGVSQNPRHKITKRGQNVTFRCDPISEHNRLYWYRQTLGQGPEFLTYFQNEAQLEKSRLLSDRFSAERPKGSFSTLEIQRTEQGDSAMYLCASSPLQAGLTDTQYFGPGTRLTVL.

The CDR3 sequence: CAWDGDRGQTDTQYF. The CDR3 DNA reads TGTGCCTGGGATGGGGACAGGGGGCAAACAGATACGCAGTATTTT. J is TRBJ2-3 and V is TRBV30, with TRBD1 identical over 12 bases. The V segment lost 5 bases and the J segment 3 bases; nucleotides outside the gene matches: 6. The CDR3 is 15 amino acids. CDR1 GTSNPN and CDR2 SVGIG come from the germline V gene (reference sequence).

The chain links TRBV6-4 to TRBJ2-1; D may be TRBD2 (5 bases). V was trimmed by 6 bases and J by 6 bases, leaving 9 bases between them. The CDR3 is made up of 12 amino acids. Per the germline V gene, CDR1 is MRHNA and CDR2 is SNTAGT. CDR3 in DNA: TGTGCCAGCAGATCTAGCTTCAATGAGCAGTTCTTC. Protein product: CASRSSFNEQFF.

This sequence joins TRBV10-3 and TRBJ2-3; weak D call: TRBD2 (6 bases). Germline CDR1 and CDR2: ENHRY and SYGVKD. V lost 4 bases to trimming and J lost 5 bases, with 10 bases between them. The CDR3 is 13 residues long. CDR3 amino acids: CAISVQGGDTQYF. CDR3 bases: TGTGCCATCAGTGTCCAGGGAGGAGATACGCAGTATTTT.

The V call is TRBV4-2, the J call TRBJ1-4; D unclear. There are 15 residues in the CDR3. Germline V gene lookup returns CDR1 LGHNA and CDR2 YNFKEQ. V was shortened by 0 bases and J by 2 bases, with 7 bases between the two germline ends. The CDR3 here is CASSQDPQTNEKLFF. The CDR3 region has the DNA TGTGCCAGCAGCCAAGATCCCCAGACTAATGAAAAACTGTTTTTT.

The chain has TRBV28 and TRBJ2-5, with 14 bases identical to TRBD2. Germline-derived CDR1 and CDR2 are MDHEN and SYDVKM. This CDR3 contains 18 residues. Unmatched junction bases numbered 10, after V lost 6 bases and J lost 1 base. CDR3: CASSTDQGLAGGQETQYF. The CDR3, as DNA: TGTGCCAGCAGCACCGATCAAGGACTAGCGGGAGGCCAAGAGACCCAGTACTTC.

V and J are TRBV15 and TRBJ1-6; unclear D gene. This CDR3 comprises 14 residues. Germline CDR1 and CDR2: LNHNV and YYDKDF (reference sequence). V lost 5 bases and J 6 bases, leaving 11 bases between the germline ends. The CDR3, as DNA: TGTGCCACCAGCTCGAGGCCCAGTAATTCACCCCTCCACTTT. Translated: CATSSRPSNSPLHF.

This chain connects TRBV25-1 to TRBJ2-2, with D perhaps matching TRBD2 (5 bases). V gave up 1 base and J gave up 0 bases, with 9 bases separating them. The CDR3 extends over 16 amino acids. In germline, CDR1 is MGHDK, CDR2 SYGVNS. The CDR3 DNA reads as TGTGCCAGCAGTGAATCTACTAGGCCGAACACCGGGGAGCTGTTTTTT. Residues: CASSESTRPNTGELFF.

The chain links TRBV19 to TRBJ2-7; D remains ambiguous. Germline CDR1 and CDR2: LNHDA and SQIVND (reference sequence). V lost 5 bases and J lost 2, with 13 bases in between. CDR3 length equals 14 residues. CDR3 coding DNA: TGTGCCAGTAGTCCGCCCCGTCAGACCTACGAGCAGTACTTC. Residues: CASSPPRQTYEQYF.

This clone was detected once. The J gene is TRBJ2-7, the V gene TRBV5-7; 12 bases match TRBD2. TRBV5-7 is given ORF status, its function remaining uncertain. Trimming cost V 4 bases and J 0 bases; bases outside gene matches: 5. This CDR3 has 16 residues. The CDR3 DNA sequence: TGTGCCAGCAGCCCCCGGACTAGCGGGATCTCCTACGAGCAGTACTTC. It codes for CASSPRTSGISYEQYF.

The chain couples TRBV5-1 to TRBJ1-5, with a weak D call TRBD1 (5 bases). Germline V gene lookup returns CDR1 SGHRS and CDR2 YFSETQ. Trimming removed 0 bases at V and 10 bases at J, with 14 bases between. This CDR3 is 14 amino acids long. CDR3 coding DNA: TGCGCCAGCAGCTTGGAGGGCAGGGAGGACCCCCAGCATTTT. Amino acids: CASSLEGREDPQHF.

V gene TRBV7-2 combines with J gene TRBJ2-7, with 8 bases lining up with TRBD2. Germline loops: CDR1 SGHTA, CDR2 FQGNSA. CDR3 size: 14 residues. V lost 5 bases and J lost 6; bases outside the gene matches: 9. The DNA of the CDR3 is TGTGCCAGCAGCCAGCGGGAGTTCCCCAGCGAGCAGTACTTC. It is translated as CASSQREFPSEQYF. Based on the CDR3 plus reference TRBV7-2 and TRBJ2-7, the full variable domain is GAGVSQSPSNKVTEKGKDVELRCDPISGHTALYWYRQSLGQGLEFLIYFQGNSAPDKSGLPSDRFSAERTGGSVSTLTIQRTQQEDSAVYLCASSQREFPSEQYFGPGTRLTVT.

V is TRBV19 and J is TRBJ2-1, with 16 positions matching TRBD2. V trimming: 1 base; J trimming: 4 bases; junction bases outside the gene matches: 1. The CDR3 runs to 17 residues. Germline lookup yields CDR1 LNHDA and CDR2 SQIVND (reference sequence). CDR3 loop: CASSIGGLAGGYNEQFF. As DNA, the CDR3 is TGTGCCAGTAGTATAGGGGGACTAGCGGGAGGGTACAATGAGCAGTTCTTC.